The 26 T cell receptor beta chains in this list originate from one sample, sequenced in a study of blood T cell repertoires in COVID-19. The repertoire was sequenced with immunoSEQ multiplex PCR; TCRdb's copy has only in-frame clones and lacks some. The table lists 7,500 to 10,000 clones, roughly 79% of them singletons. The sample consisted of peripheral blood. These TCRs come from a human donor in a cohort sampled during active COVID-19.

This chain joins TRBV18 and TRBJ2-7; TRBD1 agrees at 12 bases. The CDR3 loop spans 15 amino acids. J was trimmed by 2 bases and V by 3 bases; bases with no gene match: 2. Germline V gene lookup returns CDR1 KGHSH and CDR2 LQKENI. The DNA for the CDR3 is TGTGCCAGCTCACCCGGGACAGGGGGCGCCTACGAGCAGTACTTC. Its translation is CASSPGTGGAYEQYF.

V gene TRBV7-2 combines with J gene TRBJ2-1; TRBD2 aligns across 11 bases. Germline-derived CDR1 and CDR2 are SGHTA and FQGNSA. The J segment lost 1 base and the V segment lost 2 bases, leaving 10 bases of the junction unmatched. The CDR3 has 19 amino acids. The CDR3 reads CASSLFVAGGFGSYNEQFF. Written as DNA, the CDR3 is TGTGCCAGCAGCTTATTTGTAGCGGGGGGGTTTGGGTCCTACAATGAGCAGTTCTTC.

This chain connects TRBV19 to TRBJ1-1, with 12 bases lining up with TRBD1. The junction had 4 bases not matched to a gene; V was cut back by 4 bases and J by 1 base. CDR3 size: 16 residues. Germline V gene data show CDR1 as LNHDA and CDR2 as SQIVND (reference sequence). The CDR3 region is CASSRGTGGPNTEAFF. The DNA of the CDR3 is TGTGCCAGTAGTAGGGGGACAGGGGGCCCGAACACTGAAGCTTTCTTT.

The chain couples TRBV5-4 to TRBJ1-4; the D gene is possibly TRBD1 (6 bases). The CDR3 has 13 residues. The germline V and J ends were trimmed by 4 bases and 8 bases, with 12 bases remaining between them. Per germline, CDR1 SGHNT and CDR2 YYREEE (reference sequence). The CDR3 loop reads CASSKDSEEKLFF. For the CDR3, the DNA is TGTGCCAGCAGCAAGGACAGTGAAGAAAAACTGTTTTTT. Filled out from reference TRBV5-4 and TRBJ1-4, the complete variable domain reads ETGVTQSPTHLIKTRGQQVTLRCSSQSGHNTVSWYQQALGQGPQFIFQYYREEENGRGNFPPRFSGLQFPNYSSELNVNALELDDSALYLCASSKDSEEKLFFGSGTQLSVL.

The chain links TRBV4-3 to TRBJ1-4; D perhaps matches TRBD1 (5 bases). Germline CDR1 LGHNA, CDR2 YSLEER. Trimming cost V 4 bases and J 8 bases, with 20 bases left between them. This CDR3 has 16 amino acids. CDR3 in DNA: TGCGCCAGCAGCCCCCGAGGGAGGGGCGGGAGGGAAAAACTGTTTTTT. This translates into CASSPRGRGGREKLFF.

The chain couples TRBV3-1 (or the pseudogene TRBV3-2) to TRBJ2-7; tentative D call: TRBD1 (5 bases). The germline V and J ends were trimmed by 3 bases and 0 bases, with 9 bases remaining between them. There are 14 residues in the CDR3. Per germline, CDR1 LGHDT and CDR2 YNNKEL (reference sequence). CDR3 loop: CASSQGRNSYEQYF. The CDR3 nucleotides read TGTGCCAGCAGCCAGGGGCGTAACTCCTACGAGCAGTACTTC.

This chain joins TRBV30 and TRBJ2-3; 9 positions match TRBD1. Germline lookup yields CDR1 GTSNPN and CDR2 SVGIG (reference sequence). J was trimmed by 2 bases and V by 2 bases; bases with no gene match: 2. CDR3 length equals 14 residues. As DNA, the CDR3 is TGTGCCTGGAGTAGGGACAGGGTCACAGATACGCAGTATTTT. Amino acid sequence: CAWSRDRVTDTQYF. Based on the CDR3 plus reference TRBV30 and TRBJ2-3, the full variable domain is SQTIHQWPATLVQPVGSPLSLECTVEGTSNPNLYWYRQAAGRGLQLLFYSVGIGQISSEVPQNLSASRPQDRQFILSSKKLLLSDSGFYLCAWSRDRVTDTQYFGPGTRLTVL.

The rearrangement uses TRBV11-2 and TRBJ2-7; weak D call: TRBD1 (5 bases). The CDR3 extends over 15 amino acids. V lost 5 bases and J lost 2, with 16 bases in between. The germline gives CDR1 SGHAT, CDR2 FQNNGV. CDR3 residues: CASSPLPQEPYEQYF. The CDR3 DNA sequence: TGTGCCAGCAGCCCCCTCCCACAGGAGCCCTACGAGCAGTACTTC.

This clone was observed a single time. The chain employs TRBV5-1 and TRBJ2-5; D might be TRBD2 (6 bases). The CDR3 is made up of 16 amino acids. Germline V gene sequence: CDR1 SGHRS, CDR2 YFSETQ. Trimming removed 3 bases from V and 3 bases from J, with 18 bases in between. CDR3 residues: CASSWGTLLGEETQYF. The CDR3 bases are TGCGCCAGCAGCTGGGGGACTCTATTGGGGGAAGAGACCCAGTACTTC.

By sample fraction, this clone is medium-sized (0.01 to 0.1%). The chain has TRBV9 and TRBJ2-7; 10 positions agree with TRBD2. V dropped 2 bases and J dropped 5; count of bases not matched to a gene: 4. Per germline, CDR1 SGDLS and CDR2 YYNGEE. The CDR3 covers 14 residues. The CDR3 sequence: CASSVSGGANEQYF. CDR3 nucleotide sequence: TGTGCCAGCAGCGTGAGCGGGGGGGCCAACGAGCAGTACTTC. Combining the CDR3 with reference TRBV9 and TRBJ2-7 gives the whole variable domain DSGVTQTPKHLITATGQRVTLRCSPRSGDLSVYWYQQSLDQGLQFLIQYYNGEERAKGNILERFSAQQFPDLHSELNLSSLELGDSALYFCASSVSGGANEQYFGPGTRLTVT.

The rearrangement uses TRBV7-9 and TRBJ2-2; 7 bases are shared with TRBD2. The CDR3 length is 13 residues. Germline V gene data show CDR1 as SEHNR and CDR2 as FQNEAQ (reference sequence). Losses at the gene ends were 6 bases for V and 4 bases for J; bases not matched to a gene: 2. The CDR3 DNA follows: TGTGCCAGCAGGACGGGGGGCACCGGGGAGCTGTTTTTT. Translation: CASRTGGTGELFF.

The V and J genes are TRBV29-1 and TRBJ1-1; possibly TRBD1 for D (6 bases). Germline V gene sequence: CDR1 SQVTM, CDR2 ANQGSEA. This CDR3 region has 14 residues. V shed 7 bases and J shed 7 bases, with 22 bases lying between them. The CDR3 DNA follows: TGCAGCGCTCTCGGGGGGCGGAAGATCAGTGAAGCTTTCTTT. Protein product: CSALGGRKISEAFF.

The chain is built from TRBV3-1 (or the pseudogene TRBV3-2) and TRBJ1-2, with D perhaps TRBD1 (6 bases). The CDR3 contains 15 residues. The V gene lost 1 base and the J gene lost 6 bases, with 15 bases spanning the gap. Germline CDR1 reads LGHDT; CDR2 reads YNNKEL (reference sequence). The CDR3 region has the DNA TGTGCCAGCAGCCAAGTAGGGGGACGGGGCGATGGCTACACCTTC. Its protein is CASSQVGGRGDGYTF.

This clone has more than one count but fewer than ten. The chain has TRBV5-1 and TRBJ2-3; no definite D call. Germline V lookup: CDR1 SGHRS, CDR2 YFSETQ. V shed 0 bases and J shed 6 bases, with 8 bases lying between them. This CDR3 has 13 residues. CDR3 in amino acids: CASSLELEDTQYF. The DNA of the CDR3 is TGCGCCAGCAGCTTGGAGCTTGAGGATACGCAGTATTTT.

This clone appeared a single time. The V gene is TRBV19, the J gene TRBJ2-7; TRBD1 agrees at 8 bases. CDR3 length equals 16 residues. V lost 4 bases, J lost 2 bases, and 10 bases stayed unmatched. The germline V gene has CDR1 LNHDA and CDR2 SQIVND (reference sequence). For the CDR3, the DNA is TGTGCCAGTAGTACTGCTCAGGGGGCGAAACCCTACGAGCAGTACTTC. Protein sequence: CASSTAQGAKPYEQYF.

The rearrangement links TRBV7-9 to TRBJ1-1; TRBD1 matches 7 bases. Germline V gene sequence: CDR1 SEHNR, CDR2 FQNEAQ (reference sequence). The CDR3 has 17 residues. The V gene end was trimmed by 5 bases and the J gene end by 10 bases; junction bases not matched to a gene: 22. Here the CDR3 DNA reads TGTGCCAGCAGCCCGGCTGGGCAGGGGGGAGGAAGTCGGGGAGCTTTCTTT. Protein: CASSPAGQGGGSRGAFF.

This clone was detected a few times. The chain is built from TRBV7-6 and TRBJ2-7, with a possible D match to TRBD2 (5 bases). V dropped 2 bases and J dropped 0 bases, with 11 bases sitting between them. The germline CDR1 and CDR2 sequences are SGHVS and FNYEAQ. The CDR3 runs 15 residues. CDR3 residues: CASSLWGTSSYEQYF. The CDR3 DNA reads as TGTGCCAGCAGCTTATGGGGAACTAGCTCCTACGAGCAGTACTTC.

This chain uses TRBV7-8 with TRBJ2-1, with D perhaps matching TRBD2 (6 bases). Trimming took off 1 base at V and 5 bases at J, with 9 bases between the two ends. Germline-derived CDR1 and CDR2 are SGHVS and FQNEAQ. CDR3 size: 14 residues. The CDR3 loop reads CASSLVAANNEQFF. Written as DNA, the CDR3 is TGTGCCAGCAGCTTAGTAGCGGCGAACAATGAGCAGTTCTTC. Combining the CDR3 with reference TRBV7-8 and TRBJ2-1 gives the whole variable domain GAGVSQSPRYKVAKRGQDVALRCDPISGHVSLFWYQQALGQGPEFLTYFQNEAQLDKSGLPSDRFFAERPEGSVSTLKIQRTQQEDSAVYLCASSLVAANNEQFFGPGTRLTVL.

The rearrangement joins TRBV27 to TRBJ1-5; D might be TRBD1 (6 bases). Looked up from germline, CDR1 is MNHEY and CDR2 is SMNVEV (reference sequence). The CDR3 extends over 15 amino acids. The V end lost 8 bases, the J end lost 2 bases, and 16 bases lay between the germline ends. The chain's CDR3 is CASSSRGGGNQPQHF. In nucleotides, the CDR3 is TGTGCCAGCTCCTCTAGGGGGGGCGGCAATCAGCCCCAGCATTTT.

This clone was detected once. The chain combines TRBV10-3 with TRBJ1-1, with 10 positions matching TRBD1. Germline CDR1 is ENHRY and CDR2 is SYGVKD. The ends lost 7 bases at V and 5 bases at J; junction bases unmatched: 16. The CDR3 contains 17 residues. CDR3 in DNA: TGTGCCATCACCCTGACAGGGGGCTTATCTGTTTTAACTGAAGCTTTCTTT. Its translation is CAITLTGGLSVLTEAFF.

The rearrangement joins TRBV4-1 to TRBJ1-4; unclear D gene. Germline V gene data show CDR1 as MGHRA and CDR2 as YSYEKL. The CDR3 spans 18 residues. Trimming removed 0 bases at V and 0 bases at J, with 14 bases between. CDR3 region: CASSQDQERISTNEKLFF. The DNA of the CDR3 is TGCGCCAGCAGCCAAGATCAGGAAAGAATCTCAACTAATGAAAAACTGTTTTTT.

The chain joins TRBV5-4 to TRBJ2-7; TRBD2 aligns across 12 bases. V gave up 3 bases and J gave up 3 bases; unmatched junction bases: 4. The CDR3 length is 15 residues. Germline V CDR1 and CDR2: SGHNT, YYREEE (reference sequence). The CDR3 reads CASSSRLAGVYEQYF. The CDR3 nucleotides are TGTGCCAGCAGCTCCCGACTAGCGGGGGTCTACGAGCAGTACTTC.

The chain links TRBV5-1 to TRBJ1-1, with D perhaps matching TRBD1 (5 bases). The CDR3 has 16 amino acids. Germline V gene data show CDR1 as SGHRS and CDR2 as YFSETQ. Deletions cut 1 base from V and 4 bases from J, with 17 bases between. The CDR3 DNA is TGCGCCAGCAGCTTGCCGTTGGGAGGGGTAAGCACTGAAGCTTTCTTT. Amino acids: CASSLPLGGVSTEAFF.

This clone showed up just a few times. The chain uses TRBV9 and TRBJ1-2; D remains unclear. CDR1 and CDR2 (germline): SGDLS, YYNGEE. V was shortened by 0 bases and J by 0 bases, with 12 bases between the two germline ends. The CDR3 has 16 residues. CDR3 loop: CASSVGGAVTNYGYTF. In nucleotides, the CDR3 is TGTGCCAGCAGCGTAGGGGGAGCAGTAACTAACTATGGCTACACCTTC. Filled out from reference TRBV9 and TRBJ1-2, the complete variable domain reads DSGVTQTPKHLITATGQRVTLRCSPRSGDLSVYWYQQSLDQGLQFLIQYYNGEERAKGNILERFSAQQFPDLHSELNLSSLELGDSALYFCASSVGGAVTNYGYTFGSGTRLTVV.

The chain combines TRBV9 with TRBJ1-4, with D hard to call. From germline, CDR1 is SGDLS and CDR2 YYNGEE. The germline V and J ends were trimmed by 6 bases and 0 bases, with 9 bases remaining between them. CDR3 length: 14 amino acids. CDR3 DNA: TGTGCCAGCACCCCCTTCTCAACTAATGAAAAACTGTTTTTT. Its translation is CASTPFSTNEKLFF.

The V call is TRBV9, the J call TRBJ1-2, with a weak D call TRBD1 (6 bases). Germline V gene lookup returns CDR1 SGDLS and CDR2 YYNGEE. Trimming removed 0 bases from V and 8 bases from J, with 14 bases in between. The CDR3 is made up of 14 amino acids. CDR3 amino acids: CASSVAGQREGYTF. In nucleotides, the CDR3 is TGTGCCAGCAGCGTAGCCGGACAGCGAGAAGGCTACACCTTC. The whole variable domain, remainder taken from reference TRBV9 and TRBJ1-2, is DSGVTQTPKHLITATGQRVTLRCSPRSGDLSVYWYQQSLDQGLQFLIQYYNGEERAKGNILERFSAQQFPDLHSELNLSSLELGDSALYFCASSVAGQREGYTFGSGTRLTVV.